A selection of T cell receptor beta chains follows, all from one sample in a study of Graves' ophthalmopathy and Graves' hyperthyroidism. TCRdb re-called the multiplex PCR reads through MiXCR, storing one row per CDR3 protein. Of around 590,000 distinct CDR3 sequences detected, approximately 37% appear once; the ten largest clones hold 3.5% to 4.5%. The sample comprised peripheral blood or thyroid tissue (not recorded which). All receptors derive from an adult man with Graves' hyperthyroidism. Both conserved end residues are part of each CDR3. The order of the fields is D gene, V gene, clone size, J gene, CDR3 DNA, CDR3 protein. The D gene is left open where the match is weak. For some rows the clone size is stated as once, few or many, or as a class when expanded; others skip it.

d_call: NA
v_call: TRBV2
clone_size: NA
j_call: TRBJ1-6
cdr3_nt: TGTGCCAGCACCGTAGCGGGGGGGGGAAGTTCACCCCTCCACTTT
cdr3_aa: CASTVAGGGSSPLHF

d_call: NA
v_call: TRBV29-1
clone_size: NA
j_call: TRBJ1-5
cdr3_nt: TGCAGCGTTGAAGGGGGCACAAATCAGCCCCAGCATTTT
cdr3_aa: CSVEGGTNQPQHF

d_call: NA
v_call: TRBV11-2
clone_size: many
j_call: TRBJ2-7
cdr3_nt: TGTGCCAGCAGCTTTGCACCCTCCTACGAGCAGTACTTC
cdr3_aa: CASSFAPSYEQYF

d_call: NA
v_call: TRBV4-1
clone_size: few
j_call: TRBJ2-7
cdr3_nt: TGCGCCAGCAGCCAAGATATGGCGGGACCCTCCTACGAGCAGTACTTC
cdr3_aa: CASSQDMAGPSYEQYF

d_call: NA
v_call: TRBV29-1
clone_size: many
j_call: TRBJ2-2
cdr3_nt: TGCAGCGTTGATGAATGGGGCTCCGGGGAGCTGTTTTTT
cdr3_aa: CSVDEWGSGELFF

d_call: NA
v_call: TRBV2
clone_size: NA
j_call: TRBJ1-4
cdr3_nt: TGTGCCAGCAGTGAAGCGCGGACTCTGAACAATGAAAAACTGTTTTTT
cdr3_aa: CASSEARTLNNEKLFF

d_call: NA
v_call: TRBV10-1
clone_size: few
j_call: TRBJ2-3
cdr3_nt: TGCGCCAGCAGTGACCACAGAAAGACAGATACGCAGTATTTT
cdr3_aa: CASSDHRKTDTQYF

d_call: NA
v_call: TRBV2
clone_size: many
j_call: TRBJ1-3
cdr3_nt: TGTGCCAGCAGTCAGGGTCCAACGAAGTTTGGAAACACCATATATTTT
cdr3_aa: CASSQGPTKFGNTIYF

d_call: NA
v_call: TRBV20-1
clone_size: NA
j_call: TRBJ2-5
cdr3_nt: TGCAGTGCTAGGGGGACGGTGACCCAGTACTTC
cdr3_aa: CSARGTVTQYF

d_call: TRBD1
v_call: TRBV12-3/TRBV12-4
clone_size: many
j_call: TRBJ1-5
cdr3_nt: TGTGCCAGCAGTCCGACAGGGGGCGCATGGCAGCCCCAGCATTTT
cdr3_aa: CASSPTGGAWQPQHF

d_call: NA
v_call: TRBV24-1
clone_size: NA
j_call: TRBJ2-6
cdr3_nt: TGTGCCACCAGTGGCGCAGGGGCGGGGGCCAACGTCCTGACTTTC
cdr3_aa: CATSGAGAGANVLTF

d_call: NA
v_call: TRBV4-1
clone_size: many
j_call: TRBJ2-7
cdr3_nt: TGCGCCAGCAGCCACCGACAGGATTCCTACGAGCAGTACTTC
cdr3_aa: CASSHRQDSYEQYF

d_call: NA
v_call: TRBV19
clone_size: many
j_call: TRBJ1-5
cdr3_nt: TGTGCCAGTAGTCCTAGGACACTACACTATAGCAATCAGCCCCAGCATTTT
cdr3_aa: CASSPRTLHYSNQPQHF

d_call: TRBD2
v_call: TRBV7-9
clone_size: NA
j_call: TRBJ2-7
cdr3_nt: TGTGCCATACTCCGGGGGGGGCCTAGCTACGAGCAGTACTTC
cdr3_aa: CAILRGGPSYEQYF

d_call: TRBD1
v_call: TRBV29-1
clone_size: NA
j_call: TRBJ1-2
cdr3_nt: TGCAGCGTACATAATCCCAGGGGGCGACTCTATGGCTACACCTTC
cdr3_aa: CSVHNPRGRLYGYTF

d_call: NA
v_call: TRBV9
clone_size: NA
j_call: TRBJ2-3
cdr3_nt: TGTGCCAGCAGCGTAGGACTTCGCACAGATACGCAGTATTTT
cdr3_aa: CASSVGLRTDTQYF

d_call: TRBD1
v_call: TRBV5-6
clone_size: NA
j_call: TRBJ2-6
cdr3_nt: TGTGCCAGCAGCTTGTTGGGGGGGACAGGGACTTCTGGGGCCAACGTCCTGACTTTC
cdr3_aa: CASSLLGGTGTSGANVLTF

d_call: NA
v_call: TRBV7-3
clone_size: NA
j_call: TRBJ2-2
cdr3_nt: TGTGCCAGCAGGCAACCAGGGAACACCGGGGAGCTGTTTTTT
cdr3_aa: CASRQPGNTGELFF